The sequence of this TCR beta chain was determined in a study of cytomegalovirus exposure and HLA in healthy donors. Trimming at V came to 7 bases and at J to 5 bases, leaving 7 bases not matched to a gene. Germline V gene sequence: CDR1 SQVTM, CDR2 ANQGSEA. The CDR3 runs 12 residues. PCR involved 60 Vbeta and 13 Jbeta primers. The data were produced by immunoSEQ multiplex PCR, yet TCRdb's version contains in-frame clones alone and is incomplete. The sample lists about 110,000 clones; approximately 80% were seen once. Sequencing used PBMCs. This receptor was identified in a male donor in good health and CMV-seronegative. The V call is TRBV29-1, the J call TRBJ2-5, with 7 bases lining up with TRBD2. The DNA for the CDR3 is TGCAGCGGCAGAGACGGGGGGGAGACCCAGTACTTC. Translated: CSGRDGGETQYF.